The entry that follows covers one T cell receptor (beta chain) sequence. What it binds is unknown. Investigators isolated RNA and reverse transcribed it into cDNA to act as the sequencing template. Produced via immunoSEQ multiplex PCR; TCRdb's table is partial and in-frame only. The table has a few hundred thousand clones, around two fifths seen once. Treatment given: oral pan-JAK inhibitor, 5-10 mg twice daily. These data are taken from a study of CD8+ T cells in alopecia areata. For the study at large: Those treated were given oral tofacitinib at 5 to 10 mg twice daily.

Findings and caveats of the study: Patients shared TCRs less clearly than mice did, possibly for HLA-related reasons. Tofacitinib significantly lowered scalp clonality and expanded CD8+ clones among the top 100.

This sequence was found in a human donor with alopecia areata. The starting material was CD4+ T cells sorted from blood, obtained between weeks 30 and 35, from a patient treated with tofacitinib.

The DNA of the CDR3 is TGCAGCGTCATAACAGGTAGTGGGAACACTGAAGCTTTCTTT. Protein product: CSVITGSGNTEAFF. The chain employs TRBV29-1 and TRBJ1-1, with D possibly matching TRBD1 (5 bases). The V gene lost 6 bases and the J gene lost 1 base, with 15 bases spanning the gap. CDR1 is SQVTM, CDR2 ANQGSEA, per germline. The CDR3 is 14 amino acids.